This T cell receptor beta chain stems from a study of radiotherapy plus CTLA-4 blockade in lung cancer. The overall study: Objective responses were recorded in over 15% of patients, with disease control recorded in 25% to 40%.

Regarding this clone: The antigen is unknown.

V shed 3 bases and J shed 0 bases, with 9 bases lying between them. The CDR3 is made up of 15 amino acids. Germline values: CDR1 SGHVS, CDR2 FQNEAQ. People whose metastatic non-small-cell lung cancer was chemo-refractory got focal radiation along with CTLA-4 blockade by ipilimumab. Overall study findings and caveats: TCR clones from tumors expanded in blood after radiotherapy plus ipilimumab. Best predicting response, reportedly, were early blood T cell clone dynamics, with interferon-beta.

Method: immunoSEQ multiplex PCR; TCRdb's copy keeps in-frame clones and lacks some. The table shows about 97,000 clones, with 65% to 80% occurring only once. The chain links TRBV7-8 to TRBJ2-1; D unclear. The specimen comprised peripheral blood, sampled from a patient treated with radiotherapy plus ipilimumab. The sequence was obtained from a human donor with non-small cell lung cancer who had a partial response to radiotherapy plus ipilimumab. Some clones in this sample may be carry-over from other donors' samples. The CDR3: CASSFRLSSYNEQFF. CDR3 nucleotides: TGTGCCAGCAGCTTTCGGTTAAGCTCCTACAATGAGCAGTTCTTC.